This entry lists 29 T cell receptor beta chains sequenced from one sample in a study of OX40 agonist ivuxolimab in advanced cancers. The library was made by the immunoSEQ multiplex PCR assay. TCRdb holds this immuneACCESS table with in-frame rearrangements only. Some clones are missing; in checked studies, unresolved V genes explain under half, and the rest has no known cause. For this sample the table gives tens of thousands of clones, of which about four fifths were detected only once. The ten top clones hold 1.5% to 2% of the sample. Sequenced material: CD4+ or CD8+ T cells sorted from blood, taken in a trial of the OX40 agonist ivuxolimab. The receptors stem from an adult with an advanced solid tumor such as melanoma, head and neck, liver or kidney cancer.

The genes are TRBV6-5 and TRBJ2-1; TRBD1 aligns across 7 bases. The CDR3 covers 15 residues. V gave up 6 bases and J gave up 0 bases; unmatched junction bases: 5. CDR1 and CDR2 (germline): MNHEY, SVGAGI. The CDR3 reads CASRPRTGSYNEQFF. CDR3 DNA: TGTGCCAGCAGACCCAGGACAGGCTCCTACAATGAGCAGTTCTTC.

The chain has TRBV19 and TRBJ2-3, with D unresolved. The V and J ends lost 3 bases and 0 bases respectively, with 7 bases between them. This CDR3 has 14 amino acids. Germline loops: CDR1 LNHDA, CDR2 SQIVND (reference sequence). The CDR3 DNA reads TGTGCCAGTAGTATGGGCAGGAGCACAGATACGCAGTATTTT. Translated: CASSMGRSTDTQYF.

The chain is built from TRBV9 and TRBJ2-5; 16 positions match TRBD2. The germline CDR1 and CDR2 sequences are SGDLS and YYNGEE. The V and J ends lost 3 bases and 9 bases, in that order; junction bases with no gene match: 8. The CDR3 is 16 amino acids. The CDR3 coding sequence is TGTGCCAGCAGCGAGGGACTAGCGGGAGGGCCGAAGGCCCAGTACTTC. Translated: CASSEGLAGGPKAQYF.

This clone was detected a few times. The missing conserved phenylalanine or tryptophan at the end of this CDR3 makes a read error likely. The DNA is left out, because the CDR3 cannot be placed on it with certainty; the CDR3 is given as TCRdb lists it. This chain uses TRBV6-1 with TRBJ2-7; TRBD1 is the table's D call, not checked against the DNA. From its first to its last residue, the CDR3 has 13 amino acids. The germline V gene has CDR1 MNHNS and CDR2 SASEGT. The CDR3 protein is CASRRDRTYFFGL.

The chain links TRBV7-8 to TRBJ1-2; D not certain. There are 14 residues in the CDR3. V was cut by 1 base and J by 1 base, with 7 bases left in between. Germline CDR1 is SGHVS and CDR2 is FQNEAQ. The CDR3, as DNA: TGTGCCAGCAGCTTAGGGATGCTTAACTATGGCTACACCTTC. It codes for CASSLGMLNYGYTF.

The CDR3, as DNA: TGTGCCAGCAGGCAGGACCTATTGGGGGTAAATCAGCCCCAGCATTTT. Translating it yields CASRQDLLGVNQPQHF. This chain connects TRBV2 to TRBJ1-5, with a tentative D call TRBD1 (5 bases). V was shortened by 6 bases and J by 4 bases, with 19 bases between the two germline ends. This CDR3 contains 16 residues. Looked up from germline, CDR1 is SNHLY and CDR2 is FYNNEI.

V usage is TRBV5-1 and J usage is TRBJ1-6; weak D call: TRBD1 (5 bases). Trimming cost V 3 bases and J 7 bases, with 14 bases left between them. Germline loops: CDR1 SGHRS, CDR2 YFSETQ. The length of the CDR3 is 15 residues. CDR3 amino acids: CASSSTGFSNSPLHF. The CDR3 region has the DNA TGCGCCAGCAGCTCCACAGGTTTCTCCAATTCACCCCTCCACTTT.

J is TRBJ1-1 and V is TRBV2; no clear D. This CDR3 has 13 residues. Germline-derived CDR1 and CDR2 are SNHLY and FYNNEI. V was cut by 11 bases and J by 0 bases, with 13 bases left in between. DNA of the CDR3: TGTGCCGGGAAACAGCTTATGAACACTGAAGCTTTCTTT. It codes for CAGKQLMNTEAFF.

This clone showed up just once. The V call is TRBV11-2, the J call TRBJ1-3; D not certain. The CDR3 totals 13 residues. V lost 0 bases and J lost 8, with 8 bases in between. The germline CDR1 and CDR2 sequences are SGHAT and FQNNGV. The DNA for the CDR3 is TGTGCCAGCAGCTTAGATCTCCGCGACACCATATATTTT. This encodes CASSLDLRDTIYF.

The chain is built from TRBV10-3 and TRBJ2-3; TRBD2 aligns across 7 bases. This CDR3 region has 16 residues. The V gene end was trimmed by 0 bases and the J gene end by 0 bases; junction bases not matched to a gene: 3. The germline V gene encodes CDR1 ENHRY and CDR2 SYGVKD. Written as DNA, the CDR3 is TGTGCCATCAGTGAGTCGCGAGCGGGGAGCACAGATACGCAGTATTTT. Translation: CAISESRAGSTDTQYF.

This chain links TRBV18 with TRBJ2-1, with 8 bases matching TRBD2. This CDR3 has 17 residues. The V gene's germline CDR1 is KGHSH and CDR2 LQKENI. The J segment lost 2 bases and the V segment lost 0 bases, leaving 6 bases of the junction unmatched. The CDR3 bases are TGTGCCAGCTCACCACCGAGTAGCGGGGCCGCCTACAATGAGCAGTTCTTC. This sequence encodes CASSPPSSGAAYNEQFF.

The chain uses TRBV6-5 and TRBJ1-1; D might be TRBD1 (5 bases). Germline loops: CDR1 MNHEY, CDR2 SVGAGI. The CDR3 consists of 13 residues. Trimming pared 2 bases from V and 3 bases from J, leaving 7 bases between. The CDR3 is CASSYRGDTEAFF. The CDR3 DNA reads as TGTGCCAGCAGTTACCGGGGGGACACTGAAGCTTTCTTT.

The genes are TRBV7-2 and TRBJ1-5, with D possibly TRBD1 on 6 matching bases. Trimming stripped 5 bases from V and 0 bases from J, with 11 bases between. The germline V gene encodes CDR1 SGHTA and CDR2 FQGNSA. This CDR3 region has 15 residues. Here the CDR3 reads CASSPGGRSNQPQHF. In DNA, the CDR3 is TGTGCCAGCAGCCCCGGGGGGCGTAGCAATCAGCCCCAGCATTTT.

This clone was counted only a few times. The gene calls are TRBV11-3 and TRBJ1-1; TRBD1 aligns across 8 bases. The CDR3 extends over 15 amino acids. Losses at the gene ends were 5 bases for V and 1 base for J; bases not matched to a gene: 6. The germline gives CDR1 SGHNT, CDR2 YENEEA. The CDR3 protein is CASSARGQGNTEAFF. CDR3 in DNA: TGTGCCAGCAGCGCCAGGGGGCAGGGGAACACTGAAGCTTTCTTT.

The rearrangement links TRBV18 to TRBJ2-2; 8 bases are a match to TRBD1. CDR3 length equals 15 residues. Per germline, CDR1 KGHSH and CDR2 LQKENI. With V trimmed by 6 bases and J by 3 bases, 6 bases remained unmatched. DNA for the CDR3: TGTGCCAGCTCGCTTAAACAGGGGGACACCGGGGAGCTGTTTTTT. It encodes CASSLKQGDTGELFF.

The DNA for the CDR3 is TGCGCCAGCAGCGCCGGACCGAACAAAGAGACCCAGTACTTC. Amino acid sequence: CASSAGPNKETQYF. This rearrangement joins TRBV5-1 to TRBJ2-5; no reliable D call. Looked up from germline, CDR1 is SGHRS and CDR2 is YFSETQ. Trimming took 4 bases from V and 3 from J, leaving 13 bases between them. The CDR3 is 14 amino acids.

The genes are TRBV28 and TRBJ2-7; possible D gene TRBD1, 6 bases. V lost 2 bases and J 5 bases, leaving 16 bases between the germline ends. Germline V gene lookup returns CDR1 MDHEN and CDR2 SYDVKM. CDR3 size: 15 residues. CDR3 protein: CASSLPTGLAHEQYF. CDR3 nucleotides: TGTGCCAGCAGTTTACCAACAGGGTTAGCCCACGAGCAGTACTTC.

The V call is TRBV7-2, the J call TRBJ1-2, with a weak D call TRBD1 (6 bases). CDR1 SGHTA and CDR2 FQGNSA come from the germline V gene. This CDR3 region has 16 residues. Deletions cut 1 base from V and 5 bases from J, with 17 bases between. DNA for the CDR3: TGTGCCAGCAGCTTAGAGGGATCGGGGGCCGGTTATGGCTACACCTTC. This gives the protein CASSLEGSGAGYGYTF.

This clone was detected a few times. The genes are TRBV7-7 and TRBJ2-3, with a tentative D call TRBD2 (5 bases). Germline CDR1 reads SSHAT; CDR2 reads FNYEAQ (reference sequence). Trimming cost V 5 bases and J 1 base, with 10 bases left between them. This CDR3 has 14 amino acids. The CDR3, as DNA: TGTGCCAGCAGCCCCACCGGGGGCACAGATACGCAGTATTTT. Translated, it gives CASSPTGGTDTQYF.

The chain combines TRBV19 with TRBJ2-5, with D perhaps matching TRBD1 (5 bases). CDR3 length equals 15 residues. CDR1 is LNHDA and CDR2 is SQIVND in the germline V gene (reference sequence). Trimming took 6 bases from V and 4 from J, leaving 18 bases between them. In DNA form, the CDR3 reads TGTGCCAGTAGCCAACTCGACAGCCTAGGAGAGACCCAGTACTTC. It yields the protein CASSQLDSLGETQYF.

V is TRBV29-1 and J is TRBJ2-5; D gene ambiguous. V dropped 6 bases and J dropped 2 bases, with 10 bases sitting between them. This CDR3 comprises 12 residues. The germline CDR1 and CDR2 sequences are SQVTM and ANQGSEA. For the CDR3, the DNA is TGCAGCGTCTCGGGCCAGCAAGAGACCCAGTACTTC. It is translated as CSVSGQQETQYF.

This chain links TRBV4-3 with TRBJ1-6; 8 bases line up with TRBD1. The germline gives CDR1 LGHNA, CDR2 YSLEER. The CDR3 has 15 residues. V shed 6 bases and J 7 bases; nucleotides not matched to a gene: 8. The CDR3 DNA is TGCGCCAGCAGTCAATCACAGGGGGGGAATTCACCCCTCCACTTT. This codes for CASSQSQGGNSPLHF.

The chain has TRBV6-5 and TRBJ1-2; 12 bases are shared with TRBD1. CDR1 and CDR2 (germline): MNHEY, SVGAGI. This CDR3 region has 16 residues. J lost 7 bases, V lost 0 bases, and 6 bases had no gene match. Here the CDR3 DNA reads TGTGCCAGCAGTTACTCGGGGACAGGGGGCGCGGGTGGCTACACCTTC. Amino acids: CASSYSGTGGAGGYTF.

This chain uses TRBV10-1 with TRBJ2-3; 7 bases fit TRBD1. CDR1 and CDR2 (germline): WNHNN, SYGVQD (reference sequence). The CDR3 spans 12 residues. The V gene end was trimmed by 6 bases and the J gene end by 5 bases; junction bases not matched to a gene: 2. The CDR3 DNA sequence: TGCGCCAGCAGCCCAGGGGGAGATACGCAGTATTTT. It is translated as CASSPGGDTQYF.

The CDR3 DNA sequence: TGTGCCATCAGTGACTCAATAGCGGGAGAGACCCAGTACTTC. This gives the protein CAISDSIAGETQYF. The chain has TRBV10-3 and TRBJ2-5, with 7 bases that match TRBD2. Trimming took 3 bases from V and 4 from J; bases not matched to a gene: 5. From germline, CDR1 is ENHRY and CDR2 SYGVKD. The CDR3 runs 14 residues.

The chain joins TRBV7-9 to TRBJ2-5; no clear D. Germline CDR1 and CDR2: SEHNR and FQNEAQ (reference sequence). The CDR3 consists of 12 residues. V shed 9 bases and J shed 5 bases, with 13 bases lying between them. The CDR3 here is CASSDAWETQYF. In DNA form, the CDR3 reads TGTGCCAGTAGTGACGCGTGGGAGACCCAGTACTTC.

The rearrangement joins TRBV6-5 to TRBJ2-7; D is uncertain. The germline CDR1 and CDR2 sequences are MNHEY and SVGAGI. The V end was cut by 4 bases, the J end by 7 bases, with 8 bases between. CDR3 length equals 11 residues. The CDR3 DNA follows: TGTGCCAGCAGTTCCCAGTGGGAGCAGTACTTC. Its protein is CASSSQWEQYF.

The chain carries TRBV9 and TRBJ2-3, with D unresolved. CDR3 size: 15 residues. Trimming removed 10 bases from V and 0 bases from J, with 18 bases in between. Per the germline V gene, CDR1 is SGDLS and CDR2 is YYNGEE. CDR3 sequence reads: CASSVDGYSTDTQYF. CDR3 nucleotides: TGTGCCTCCAGCGTAGATGGCTATAGCACAGATACGCAGTATTTT.

V and J are TRBV6-1 and TRBJ2-1; tentatively, D is TRBD2 (6 bases). Germline V lookup: CDR1 MNHNS, CDR2 SASEGT. V dropped 3 bases and J dropped 6 bases, with 12 bases sitting between them. CDR3 size: 14 residues. CDR3 DNA: TGTGCCAGCAGTGACGTGGGAGCGGGCAATGAGCAGTTCTTC. Translated: CASSDVGAGNEQFF.